This T cell receptor beta chain derives from a study of T cell responses to AZD1222 COVID-19 vaccine. Regarding the study as a whole: Donors skewed white British and female; clonal diversity was possibly underestimated. Dominant at 160-218 and 743-854, vaccine-associated CD4 TCRs also spanned spike.

TCRdb's copy holds only in-frame clones and misses some; the assay was immunoSEQ multiplex PCR. This table holds 95,000 to 150,000 clones, more than 75% found once. The length of the CDR3 is 15 residues. The germline V gene has CDR1 SGHRS and CDR2 YFSETQ. V lost 4 bases, J lost 0 bases, and 11 bases lay in between. As to this clone: As yet, its antigen is unknown.

The material sequenced was peripheral blood, taken on day 0 of AZD1222 vaccination. The J gene is TRBJ2-1, the V gene TRBV5-1; a weak D match, TRBD1 (7 bases). This TCR derives from an adult in good health. The CDR3 nucleotides read TGCGCCAGCAGCCCGGGGGACAGCTCCTACAATGAGCAGTTCTTC. It yields the protein CASSPGDSSYNEQFF.